A single sample is the source of the 29 T cell receptor beta chains below, sequenced in a study of beta chain features in type 1 diabetes. The antigens these receptors bind are not known. The investigators reverse transcribed all of the isolated RNA, so they sequenced expressed TCRB transcripts. The method was immunoSEQ multiplex PCR; TCRdb's version includes in-frame clones alone and lacks a portion of them. The table shows some 120,000 clones, with 17% occurring only once. Findings of the study overall: Type 1 diabetes patients had TCRB CDR3s that were shorter (moderately but significantly so) in all four CD4+ subsets.

What was sequenced was central memory CD4+ T cells from blood. The receptor source for this set is a man aged 18 to 30 with type 1 diabetes.

The table lists this clone with a few counts. The V gene is TRBV2, the J gene TRBJ2-2; D is perhaps TRBD1 (7 bases). The CDR3 has 13 amino acids. V gave up 9 bases and J gave up 5 bases, with 13 bases separating them. Germline V gives CDR1 SNHLY, CDR2 FYNNEI. The CDR3 is CARSRGVTGELFF. In DNA form, the CDR3 reads TGTGCCAGATCCAGGGGGGTAACCGGGGAGCTGTTTTTT.

The J gene is TRBJ1-1, the V gene TRBV11-1; D is possibly TRBD1 (5 bases). The germline CDR1 and CDR2 sequences are SGHAT and FQDESV (reference sequence). This CDR3 contains 13 residues. Trimming pared 2 bases from V and 5 bases from J, leaving 9 bases between. The CDR3 loop reads CASSLQGGTEAFF. CDR3 nucleotide sequence: TGTGCCAGCAGCTTACAGGGCGGGACTGAAGCTTTCTTT.

This clone was seen more than once but under ten times. The same CDR3 can be traced to other DNA sequences in this sample. This chain joins TRBV7-2 and TRBJ2-7; TRBD2 aligns across 8 bases. Germline values: CDR1 SGHTA, CDR2 FQGNSA. The CDR3 contains 13 residues. The V segment lost 5 bases and the J segment 3 bases; nucleotides outside the gene matches: 3. CDR3 in DNA: TGTGCCAGCAGCCTAACTAGCGGCTACGAGCAGTACTTC. Translating gives CASSLTSGYEQYF.

The chain employs TRBV4-3 and TRBJ2-1; D gene ambiguous. The V gene's germline CDR1 is LGHNA and CDR2 YSLEER. V shed 5 bases and J shed 3 bases, with 14 bases lying between them. The CDR3 consists of 15 residues. CDR3 loop: CASSVTLNGYNEQFF. In DNA form, the CDR3 reads TGCGCCAGCAGCGTAACCTTGAATGGCTACAATGAGCAGTTCTTC.

This clone has only a few counts. V usage is TRBV4-3 and J usage is TRBJ2-5, with a tentative D call TRBD2 (7 bases). This CDR3 region has 16 residues. CDR1 is LGHNA, CDR2 YSLEER, per germline. Trimming removed 0 bases at V and 5 bases at J, with 16 bases between. This CDR3 reads CASSQEGGPSPETQYF. CDR3 DNA sequence: TGCGCCAGCAGCCAAGAGGGGGGGCCCAGTCCCGAGACCCAGTACTTC.

There are a few counts of this clone. This chain joins TRBV5-1 and TRBJ1-1; D might be TRBD1 (6 bases). CDR3 length equals 15 residues. Trimming removed 4 bases at V and 1 base at J, with 14 bases between. Germline values: CDR1 SGHRS, CDR2 YFSETQ. The CDR3 reads CASSRRGTRNTEAFF. The CDR3 DNA is TGCGCCAGCAGCCGTCGAGGGACAAGGAACACTGAAGCTTTCTTT.

The J gene is TRBJ2-7, the V gene TRBV30; D is perhaps TRBD1 (6 bases). CDR3 length: 11 amino acids. The V end lost 8 bases, the J end lost 2 bases, and 10 bases lay between the germline ends. Germline CDR1 is GTSNPN and CDR2 is SVGIG (reference sequence). CDR3 sequence (DNA): TGTGCCGCCCGGGACACCTACGAGCAGTACTTC. Its translation is CAARDTYEQYF.

V and J are TRBV6-6 and TRBJ1-1; possible D gene TRBD1, 5 bases. Germline V gene data show CDR1 as MNHNY and CDR2 as SVGAGI (reference sequence). This CDR3 has 13 amino acids. Between the trimmed V and J ends, which lost 7 bases and 12 bases, there was a span of 21 bases. CDR3 residues: CASTIRALGETFF. The CDR3 bases are TGTGCCAGCACGATCCGGGCCTTGGGGGAAACTTTCTTT.

For this clone: A much larger clone differs by one base, so this may be a read error. The sample contains more than one DNA sequence encoding this CDR3. The J gene is TRBJ2-3, the V gene TRBV7-3; D is possibly TRBD2 (6 bases). The germline gives CDR1 SGHTA, CDR2 FQGTGA. The CDR3 runs to 14 residues. V was cut by 2 bases and J by 1 base, with 7 bases left in between. This CDR3 is CASSLSGGTDTQYF. In nucleotides, the CDR3 is TGTGCCAGCAGCTTATCGGGGGGCACAGATACGCAGTATTTT.

This clone was observed a few times. The chain recombines TRBV15 with TRBJ1-1, with no clear D. Germline V lookup: CDR1 LNHNV, CDR2 YYDKDF (reference sequence). The CDR3 sequence is 16 residues long. V gave up 0 bases and J gave up 1 base, with 12 bases separating them. CDR3 in amino acids: CATSRDKSTGNTEAFF. The CDR3 nucleotides are TGTGCCACCAGCAGAGATAAGTCGACGGGGAACACTGAAGCTTTCTTT. The full variable domain, its missing parts supplied by reference TRBV15 and TRBJ1-1, is DAMVIQNPRYQVTQFGKPVTLSCSQTLNHNVMYWYQQKSSQAPKLLFHYYDKDFNNEADTPDNFQSRRPNTSFCFLDIRSPGLGDTAMYLCATSRDKSTGNTEAFFGQGTRLTVV.

Concerning this clone itself: The junction departs from germline at one end; a sequencing error may be responsible. The rearrangement uses TRBV7-7 and TRBJ2-5, with 10 nucleotides matching TRBD2. This CDR3 has 15 amino acids. Looked up from germline, CDR1 is SSHAT and CDR2 is FNYEAQ (reference sequence). This CDR3 is CASSLRLAGQETQYF. The CDR3 nucleotides are TGTGCTAGCAGCTTGAGACTAGCGGGTCAAGAGACCCAGTACTTC.

In its sample, this clone was seen a few times. The CDR3 DNA is TGTGCCAGCTCACCAGGGACACCGATGGCAGATACGCAGTATTTT. It codes for CASSPGTPMADTQYF. V gene TRBV18 combines with J gene TRBJ2-3; D may be TRBD1 (6 bases). Per germline, CDR1 KGHSH and CDR2 LQKENI. The ends were cut back, 2 bases at V and 4 bases at J, with 13 bases in the middle. The CDR3 length is 15 residues.

The rearrangement links TRBV7-9 to TRBJ2-1, with D possibly being TRBD2 (6 bases). This CDR3 spans 16 amino acids. Germline values: CDR1 SEHNR, CDR2 FQNEAQ (reference sequence). V lost 2 bases and J 8 bases, leaving 19 bases between the germline ends. The CDR3 bases are TGTGCCAGCAGCTTACCCCCCCGCCTAGCGAGGGATGAGCAGTTCTTC. Translation gives CASSLPPRLARDEQFF.

This clone was seen a few times. This chain uses TRBV7-2 with TRBJ2-1, with D perhaps TRBD2 (6 bases). CDR1 and CDR2 from the germline V gene are SGHTA and FQGNSA. The V and J ends lost 1 base and 7 bases respectively, with 11 bases between them. The length of the CDR3 is 14 residues. Here the CDR3 reads CASSLEQRANEQFF. The CDR3 region has the DNA TGTGCCAGCAGCTTAGAGCAGCGGGCGAATGAGCAGTTCTTC.

This clone counts as medium-sized (0.01 to 0.1%). Other DNA sequences in this specimen translate into the identical CDR3. The CDR3 reads CASGQGSYNEQFF. In DNA form, the CDR3 reads TGTGCCAGCGGTCAAGGGTCCTACAATGAGCAGTTCTTC. J is TRBJ2-1 and V is TRBV2; D is undetermined. CDR1 is SNHLY, CDR2 FYNNEI, per germline. Trimming removed 8 bases from V and 1 base from J, with 9 bases in between. This CDR3 region has 13 residues. The variable domain in full, with the rest retrieved from reference TRBV2 and TRBJ2-1, is EPEVTQTPSHQVTQMGQEVILRCVPISNHLYFYWYRQILGQKVEFLVSFYNNEISEKSEIFDDQFSVERPDGSNFTLKIRSTKLEDSAMYFCASGQGSYNEQFFGPGTRLTVL.

The gene calls are TRBV19 and TRBJ2-6, with D maybe TRBD1 (6 bases). Germline V gene lookup returns CDR1 LNHDA and CDR2 SQIVND (reference sequence). The CDR3 is made up of 15 amino acids. V was shortened by 7 bases and J by 0 bases, with 10 bases between the two germline ends. Written as DNA, the CDR3 is TGTGCCAGTACCCAGGGGTACTCTGGGGCCAACGTCCTGACTTTC. This gives the protein CASTQGYSGANVLTF.

The CDR3 reads CASSLNPGGADTQYF. The CDR3 DNA is TGTGCCAGCAGCTTAAATCCTGGTGGGGCAGATACGCAGTATTTT. The chain combines TRBV7-3 with TRBJ2-3; D unresolved. Germline-derived CDR1 and CDR2 are SGHTA and FQGTGA. The ends were cut back, 1 base at V and 4 bases at J, with 12 bases in the middle. The CDR3 covers 15 residues. The variable domain in full, with the rest retrieved from reference TRBV7-3 and TRBJ2-3, is GAGVSQTPSNKVTEKGKYVELRCDPISGHTALYWYRQSLGQGPEFLIYFQGTGAADDSGLPNDRFFAVRPEGSVSTLKIQRTERGDSAVYLCASSLNPGGADTQYFGPGTRLTVL.

With respect to this clone: This likely stems from a read error, as it lies one base from a far larger clone. The rearrangement joins TRBV29-1 to TRBJ1-2; 12 bases are a match to TRBD1. V was clipped by 7 bases and J by 3 bases; unmatched bases: 12. This CDR3 is built from 16 residues. Germline CDR1 is SQVTM and CDR2 is ANQGSEA. The CDR3 region has the DNA TGCAGCGGTGGGTCCGGGACAGGGGGCGCCGACTATGGCTACACCTTC. This sequence encodes CSGGSGTGGADYGYTF.

There are a few counts of this clone. V and J are TRBV7-9 and TRBJ1-2; no reliable D call. In germline, CDR1 is SEHNR, CDR2 FQNEAQ (reference sequence). This CDR3 is built from 14 residues. V was pared by 2 bases and J by 6 bases, with 13 bases between. The chain's CDR3 is CASSLSRLADGYTF. The CDR3 nucleotides are TGTGCCAGCAGCTTATCGCGGTTAGCGGATGGCTACACCTTC.

The sample holds a few counts of this clone. The J gene is TRBJ2-1, the V gene TRBV10-2; 15 nucleotides agree with TRBD2. V gave up 7 bases and J gave up 0 bases; unmatched junction bases: 7. Germline CDR1 is WSHSY and CDR2 is SAAADI. CDR3 length: 18 amino acids. This CDR3 is CASTGTSGRPYSYNEQFF. The CDR3 DNA reads as TGCGCCAGCACTGGGACTAGCGGGAGGCCCTACTCCTACAATGAGCAGTTCTTC.

This clone was counted only a few times. This sequence joins TRBV5-1 and TRBJ2-2; D not certain. V was cut by 1 base and J by 6 bases, with 4 bases left in between. Per germline, CDR1 SGHRS and CDR2 YFSETQ. The CDR3 loop spans 12 amino acids. Here the CDR3 DNA reads TGCGCCAGCAGCTTGCCGCCCGGGGAGCTGTTTTTT. The encoded protein is CASSLPPGELFF. Using reference TRBV5-1 and TRBJ2-2 for the parts outside the CDR3, the full variable domain is KAGVTQTPRYLIKTRGQQVTLSCSPISGHRSVSWYQQTPGQGLQFLFEYFSETQRNKGNFPGRFSGRQFSNSRSEMNVSTLELGDSALYLCASSLPPGELFFGEGSRLTVL.

This clone has ten or more counts. This rearrangement joins TRBV7-2 to TRBJ2-4; D is perhaps TRBD2 (5 bases). The CDR3 sequence is 13 residues long. Looked up from germline, CDR1 is SGHTA and CDR2 is FQGNSA. V lost 5 bases and J lost 7, with 12 bases in between. The CDR3 is CASSQPSINIQYF. CDR3 DNA sequence: TGTGCCAGCAGCCAGCCTAGCATCAACATTCAGTACTTC.

The chain links TRBV7-9 to TRBJ2-7, with D unclear. The V gene's germline CDR1 is SEHNR and CDR2 FQNEAQ (reference sequence). V lost 1 base and J 3 bases, leaving 13 bases between the germline ends. This CDR3 region has 15 residues. The CDR3 region is CASSLGPGFYYEQYF. In nucleotides, the CDR3 is TGTGCCAGCAGCTTAGGTCCCGGTTTCTACTACGAGCAGTACTTC.

This clone was detected only a few times. The chain recombines TRBV7-8 with TRBJ2-5; a weak D match, TRBD2 (7 bases). Germline-derived CDR1 and CDR2 are SGHVS and FQNEAQ. The V end was cut by 3 bases, the J end by 5 bases, with 10 bases between. The CDR3 has 13 amino acids. For the CDR3, the DNA is TGTGCCAGCAGCTTGCGGGGGCGGGAGACCCAGTACTTC. Translating it yields CASSLRGRETQYF.

In this sample, this clone turned up many times. This chain uses TRBV28 with TRBJ2-5, with 7 bases that match TRBD1. The CDR3 spans 15 residues. The junction had 8 bases not matched to a gene; V was cut back by 5 bases and J by 2 bases. Germline assignment: CDR1 MDHEN and CDR2 SYDVKM. The CDR3, as DNA: TGTGCCAGCAGTACCCCGACAGGGCCACAAGAGACCCAGTACTTC. Its protein is CASSTPTGPQETQYF.

Only a few counts were recorded for this clone. The chain links TRBV6-5 to TRBJ2-4, with 9 bases aligning to TRBD2. The germline gives CDR1 MNHEY, CDR2 SVGAGI. With V trimmed by 6 bases and J by 3 bases, 6 bases remained unmatched. The CDR3 spans 15 residues. The CDR3 reads CASRRGLANKNIQYF. DNA of the CDR3: TGTGCCAGCAGAAGGGGACTAGCAAACAAAAACATTCAGTACTTC.

This clone is categorized as medium-sized. This specimen includes other DNA sequences encoding the same CDR3. The chain carries TRBV7-2 and TRBJ2-3; D gene unclear. CDR3 length equals 12 residues. Trimming removed 5 bases at V and 2 bases at J, with 5 bases between. CDR1 SGHTA and CDR2 FQGNSA come from the germline V gene. Here the CDR3 DNA reads TGTGCCAGCAGCCTCTACACAGATACGCAGTATTTT. As protein: CASSLYTDTQYF. The variable domain in full, completed from reference TRBV7-2 and TRBJ2-3, reads GAGVSQSPSNKVTEKGKDVELRCDPISGHTALYWYRQSLGQGLEFLIYFQGNSAPDKSGLPSDRFSAERTGGSVSTLTIQRTQQEDSAVYLCASSLYTDTQYFGPGTRLTVL.

Only a few counts were recorded for this clone. This specimen includes other DNA sequences encoding the same CDR3. This rearrangement joins TRBV5-1 to TRBJ2-7, with 9 positions matching TRBD2. The J segment lost 2 bases and the V segment lost 3 bases, leaving 3 bases of the junction unmatched. The CDR3 runs 14 residues. Germline V gives CDR1 SGHRS, CDR2 YFSETQ. The CDR3 coding sequence is TGCGCCAGCAGCTCGACTAGCGGTACCTACGAGCAGTACTTC. Translating gives CASSSTSGTYEQYF.

This clone has only a few counts. The genes are TRBV5-4 and TRBJ1-6; D is possibly TRBD1 (6 bases). The germline V gene encodes CDR1 SGHNT and CDR2 YYREEE (reference sequence). Trimming left V 2 bases short and J 7 bases short, with 16 bases between. The CDR3 extends over 16 amino acids. The CDR3 region has the DNA TGTGCCAGCAGCTTAGATAGTGGACAGACAAATTCACCCCTCCACTTT. It encodes CASSLDSGQTNSPLHF.